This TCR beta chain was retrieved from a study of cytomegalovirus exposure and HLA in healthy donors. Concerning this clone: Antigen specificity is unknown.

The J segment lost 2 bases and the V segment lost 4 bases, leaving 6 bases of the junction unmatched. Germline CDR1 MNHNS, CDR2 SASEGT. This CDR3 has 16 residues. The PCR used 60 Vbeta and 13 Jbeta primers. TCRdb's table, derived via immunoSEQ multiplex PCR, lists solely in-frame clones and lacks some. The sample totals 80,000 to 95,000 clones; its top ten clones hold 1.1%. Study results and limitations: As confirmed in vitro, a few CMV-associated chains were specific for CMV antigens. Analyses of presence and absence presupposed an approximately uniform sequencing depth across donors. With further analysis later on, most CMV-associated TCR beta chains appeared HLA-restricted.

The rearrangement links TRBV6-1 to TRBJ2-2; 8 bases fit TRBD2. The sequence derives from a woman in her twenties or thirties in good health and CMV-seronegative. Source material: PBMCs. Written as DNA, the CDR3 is TGTGCCAGCAGTGTTGCGGGGGGACTAAACACCGGGGAGCTGTTTTTT. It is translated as CASSVAGGLNTGELFF.